Following are 32 T cell receptor beta chains from one sample sequenced in a study of blood T cell repertoires in COVID-19. Repertoires were generated with immunoSEQ multiplex PCR, while TCRdb's copy carries only in-frame clones and drops some. The data show approximately 360,000 clones, with roughly 90% seen just once and 6.5% to 8% held by the top ten. Specimen: peripheral blood. These receptor sequences come from a man between 18 and 35 years old with active or convalescent COVID-19.

The chain joins TRBV6-2 or TRBV6-3 to TRBJ2-5, with 8 bases that match TRBD2. The CDR3 has 14 amino acids. Per germline, CDR1 MNHEY and CDR2 SVGEGT. V dropped 5 bases and J dropped 5; count of bases not matched to a gene: 7. The CDR3 reads CASSKSGSKETQYF. The CDR3 DNA follows: TGTGCCAGCAGTAAAAGCGGGAGTAAGGAGACCCAGTACTTC.

J is TRBJ1-5 and V is TRBV6-5, with D unresolved. This CDR3 comprises 14 residues. Germline CDR1 reads MNHEY; CDR2 reads SVGAGI. The V end lost 0 bases, the J end lost 4 bases, and 7 bases lay between the germline ends. CDR3 sequence: CASSYSRENQPQHF. The CDR3 DNA reads as TGTGCCAGCAGTTACTCGCGGGAAAATCAGCCCCAGCATTTT.

The J gene is TRBJ2-3, the V gene TRBV24-1, with 11 positions matching TRBD1. The junction had 5 bases not matched to a gene; V was cut back by 4 bases and J by 3 bases. The CDR3 runs 16 residues. Per germline, CDR1 KGHDR and CDR2 SFDVKD. CDR3 bases: TGTGCCACCAGTGAGCTGGGACAGGGGGGAACAGATACGCAGTATTTT. This encodes CATSELGQGGTDTQYF.

In DNA form, the CDR3 reads TGTGCCAGCAGTGCCAGGAACGGTGAGCAGTTCTTC. Encoded protein: CASSARNGEQFF. The chain combines TRBV2 with TRBJ2-1; unclear D gene. The CDR3 covers 12 residues. Germline CDR1 SNHLY, CDR2 FYNNEI. V was trimmed by 4 bases and J by 9 bases, leaving 10 bases between them.

V and J are TRBV6-1 and TRBJ1-2, with 7 nucleotides matching TRBD1. This CDR3 is 13 amino acids long. Germline V gives CDR1 MNHNS, CDR2 SASEGT. Trimming cost V 2 bases and J 6 bases; bases outside gene matches: 3. CDR3 nucleotides: TGTGCCAGCAGTGAAAGGGGGCAGAATGGCTACACCTTC. This translates into CASSERGQNGYTF.

J is TRBJ1-2 and V is TRBV9; 9 bases agree with TRBD1. With V trimmed by 2 bases and J by 0 bases, 14 bases remained unmatched. The length of the CDR3 is 19 residues. Germline lookup yields CDR1 SGDLS and CDR2 YYNGEE. The CDR3 DNA reads as TGTGCCAGCAGCGTCTACAGGGGGCATCGGGAGACTACTAACTATGGCTACACCTTC. Its translation: CASSVYRGHRETTNYGYTF.

The rearrangement links TRBV11-2 to TRBJ1-3; no firm D call. The CDR3 is 15 residues long. Trimming left V 4 bases short and J 2 bases short, with 12 bases between. From germline, CDR1 is SGHAT and CDR2 FQNNGV. In DNA form, the CDR3 reads TGTGCCAGCAGCTCCGGGGTCCGGGCTGGAAACACCATATATTTT. Encoded protein: CASSSGVRAGNTIYF.

The V gene is TRBV28, the J gene TRBJ2-3; 10 nucleotides match TRBD1. Losses at the gene ends were 6 bases for V and 3 bases for J; bases not matched to a gene: 9. The CDR3 is 16 residues long. CDR1 and CDR2 from the germline V gene are MDHEN and SYDVKM. This CDR3 reads CASRSDRGRGTDTQYF. The CDR3 DNA follows: TGTGCCAGCAGGTCCGACAGGGGGCGCGGTACAGATACGCAGTATTTT.

A single count supports this clone. The chain recombines TRBV27 with TRBJ1-1; TRBD1 matches at 11 bases. The CDR3 runs to 15 residues. CDR1 is MNHEY and CDR2 is SMNVEV in the germline V gene (reference sequence). With 5 bases clipped from V and 1 base from J, the junction kept 3 bases outside the gene matches. The CDR3 DNA reads as TGTGCCAGCAGTACGGACAGGGGGCGGAACACTGAAGCTTTCTTT. Protein product: CASSTDRGRNTEAFF.

The chain is built from TRBV6-5 and TRBJ1-4, with D possibly matching TRBD1 (6 bases). This CDR3 comprises 14 residues. Germline V lookup: CDR1 MNHEY, CDR2 SVGAGI. Trimming pared 10 bases from V and 7 bases from J, leaving 19 bases between. Here the CDR3 reads CATTSQGTREKLFF. In DNA, the CDR3 is TGTGCCACCACATCACAGGGAACTCGTGAAAAACTGTTTTTT.

This clone was seen only a few times. This chain connects TRBV12-3 or TRBV12-4 to TRBJ2-1, with 7 bases matching TRBD2. This CDR3 is 13 amino acids long. Losses at the gene ends were 10 bases for V and 4 bases for J; bases not matched to a gene: 7. For the CDR3, the DNA is TGTGCCACCGGGACTACGGAGTACAATGAGCAGTTCTTC. This sequence encodes CATGTTEYNEQFF.

In regard to this clone: Germline and junction disagree at one end, which may indicate a read error. In the same sample, other DNA sequences code for this CDR3. The chain joins TRBV25-1 to TRBJ2-7; 9 bases are shared with TRBD1. This CDR3 contains 13 residues. CDR1 and CDR2 (germline): MGHDK, SYGVNS. The CDR3 here is CASTGTGSYEQYF. The CDR3 coding sequence is TGTGCTAGCACCGGGACAGGGTCCTACGAGCAGTACTTC.

This chain uses TRBV28 with TRBJ1-2, with D unclear. CDR3 length: 14 amino acids. V lost 3 bases and J lost 9, with 17 bases in between. Per the germline V gene, CDR1 is MDHEN and CDR2 is SYDVKM. Here the CDR3 reads CASSFRGREKSYTF. In DNA form, the CDR3 reads TGTGCCAGCAGTTTCCGGGGTAGAGAGAAGAGCTACACCTTC.

This chain connects TRBV3-1 (or the pseudogene TRBV3-2) to TRBJ2-5; tentative D call: TRBD2 (6 bases). Germline lookup yields CDR1 LGHDT and CDR2 YNNKEL (reference sequence). The CDR3 has 13 residues. V lost 3 bases, J lost 7 bases, and 12 bases lay in between. Here the CDR3 DNA reads TGTGCCAGCAGCCAGACTAGTGTAGGGACCCAGTACTTC. Protein sequence: CASSQTSVGTQYF.

This chain connects TRBV14 to TRBJ1-6, with a weak D call TRBD1 (5 bases). The CDR3 extends over 16 amino acids. Germline V gene lookup returns CDR1 SGHDN and CDR2 FVKESK. V lost 3 bases, J lost 10 bases, and 19 bases lay in between. The CDR3 loop reads CASSQGGRPLDSPLHF. The CDR3 bases are TGTGCCAGCAGCCAGGGGGGTCGGCCCTTGGACTCACCCCTCCACTTT. The full variable domain, its missing parts supplied by reference TRBV14 and TRBJ1-6, is EAGVTQFPSHSVIEKGQTVTLRCDPISGHDNLYWYRRVMGKEIKFLLHFVKESKQDESGMPNNRFLAERTGGTYSTLKVQPAELEDSGVYFCASSQGGRPLDSPLHFGNGTRLTVT.

V usage is TRBV18 and J usage is TRBJ2-2; TRBD1 matches at 9 bases. The CDR3 has 16 residues. CDR1 KGHSH and CDR2 LQKENI come from the germline V gene. The trim removed 5 bases at V and 3 bases at J, leaving 7 bases unmatched. The CDR3, as DNA: TGTGCCAGCTCAAGATACAGGGGGCTGGACACCGGGGAGCTGTTTTTT. Translation gives CASSRYRGLDTGELFF.

The chain uses TRBV5-1 and TRBJ2-2; D is ambiguous. The CDR3 spans 20 residues. Trimming took 0 bases from V and 0 from J, leaving 21 bases between them. Germline CDR1 reads SGHRS; CDR2 reads YFSETQ. CDR3 in DNA: TGCGCCAGCAGCTTGGCCCGACTGGAGACCCAAAGAACGAACACCGGGGAGCTGTTTTTT. The encoded protein is CASSLARLETQRTNTGELFF.

The chain couples TRBV20-1 to TRBJ2-7; D gene unclear. Trimming cost V 3 bases and J 3 bases, with 6 bases left between them. CDR3 length: 11 residues. The germline CDR1 and CDR2 sequences are DFQATT and SNEGSKA (reference sequence). CDR3 region: CSASDIYEQYF. CDR3 nucleotide sequence: TGCAGTGCTAGTGACATCTACGAGCAGTACTTC.

The rearrangement uses TRBV2 and TRBJ1-1; D gene unclear. This CDR3 is 14 amino acids long. CDR1 is SNHLY, CDR2 FYNNEI, per germline. V was shortened by 1 base and J by 1 base, with 7 bases between the two germline ends. The CDR3 sequence: CASSEVQTNTEAFF. The CDR3 DNA sequence: TGTGCCAGCAGTGAAGTACAGACGAACACTGAAGCTTTCTTT.

In its sample, this clone was seen once. In DNA form, the CDR3 reads TGTGCCAGCAGCCCTGCGATGAACACTGAAGCTTTCTTT. It yields the protein CASSPAMNTEAFF. The chain joins TRBV7-8 to TRBJ1-1; D not certain. The CDR3 is made up of 13 amino acids. Trimming shortened V by 5 bases and J by 0 bases, and 7 bases separated the two germline ends. Germline CDR1 SGHVS, CDR2 FQNEAQ.

This chain links TRBV19 with TRBJ1-2, with 7 bases matching TRBD1. V was pared by 3 bases and J by 8 bases, with 12 bases of the junction left unmatched. The CDR3 contains 15 residues. Germline lookup yields CDR1 LNHDA and CDR2 SQIVND (reference sequence). For the CDR3, the DNA is TGTGCCAGTAGTATTTCCGGACAGGCTACTTCGGGCTACACCTTC. It yields the protein CASSISGQATSGYTF.

This clone appeared a single time. The chain employs TRBV27 and TRBJ2-1; 14 positions match TRBD2. The trim removed 5 bases at V and 16 bases at J, leaving 10 bases unmatched. The germline gives CDR1 MNHEY, CDR2 SMNVEV (reference sequence). CDR3 size: 14 residues. CDR3 amino acids: CASSTPRTSGRSFF. DNA of the CDR3: TGTGCCAGCAGTACACCCCGGACTAGCGGGAGGTCTTTCTTC.

This chain joins TRBV7-3 and TRBJ2-2; a possible D gene is TRBD2 (6 bases). Trimming took 4 bases from V and 6 from J, leaving 12 bases between them. From germline, CDR1 is SGHTA and CDR2 FQGTGA. The CDR3 consists of 14 residues. As DNA, the CDR3 is TGTGCCAGCAGCTCAATAAGCGGGTCCGGGGAGCTGTTTTTT. Protein product: CASSSISGSGELFF.

This chain links TRBV4-3 with TRBJ1-5; D uncertain. The V gene's germline CDR1 is LGHNA and CDR2 YSLEER. Trimming took off 1 base at V and 0 bases at J, with 7 bases between the two ends. This CDR3 has 15 amino acids. The CDR3 region has the DNA TGCGCCAGCAGCCAAGGATCAGGTAGCAATCAGCCCCAGCATTTT. The encoded protein is CASSQGSGSNQPQHF.

V usage is TRBV15 and J usage is TRBJ2-2; 12 nucleotides agree with TRBD2. This CDR3 region has 17 residues. The J segment lost 6 bases and the V segment lost 5 bases, leaving 10 bases of the junction unmatched. Germline V gene lookup returns CDR1 LNHNV and CDR2 YYDKDF (reference sequence). The chain's CDR3 is CATSSTRASGRAGELFF. The CDR3 DNA is TGTGCCACCAGCTCAACGAGGGCTAGCGGGAGGGCCGGGGAGCTGTTTTTT.

The V call is TRBV6-5, the J call TRBJ1-5; D is perhaps TRBD1 (6 bases). This CDR3 region has 12 residues. Per germline, CDR1 MNHEY and CDR2 SVGAGI. V was shortened by 9 bases and J by 4 bases, with 10 bases between the two germline ends. This CDR3 reads CASGQKNQPQHF. The CDR3 DNA sequence: TGTGCCAGTGGACAGAAAAATCAGCCCCAGCATTTT.

V gene TRBV27 combines with J gene TRBJ1-2, with D perhaps matching TRBD1 (6 bases). The CDR3 is 16 amino acids. Germline V gene lookup returns CDR1 MNHEY and CDR2 SMNVEV (reference sequence). V dropped 8 bases and J dropped 0 bases, with 19 bases sitting between them. The CDR3 coding sequence is TGTGCCAGCCGAGGGGGAATAGGGCTTACTAACTATGGCTACACCTTC. Translation: CASRGGIGLTNYGYTF.

The chain links TRBV12-3 or TRBV12-4 to TRBJ1-2, with D unresolved. The CDR3 runs to 12 residues. V lost 5 bases and J lost 4, with 8 bases in between. CDR3 residues: CASSPGGYGYTF. In DNA, the CDR3 is TGTGCCAGCAGTCCGGGAGGCTATGGCTACACCTTC.

This chain connects TRBV7-9 to TRBJ2-1, with 8 bases identical to TRBD1. CDR1 is SEHNR and CDR2 is FQNEAQ in the germline V gene (reference sequence). This CDR3 contains 15 residues. The V gene end was trimmed by 5 bases and the J gene end by 10 bases; junction bases not matched to a gene: 13. The CDR3 nucleotides are TGTGCCAGCAGCATGGGGACAGGCCTTAATTTCGAGCAGTTCTTC. It translates to CASSMGTGLNFEQFF.

The chain joins TRBV11-2 to TRBJ2-1, with 8 nucleotides matching TRBD2. Germline loops: CDR1 SGHAT, CDR2 FQNNGV. J gave up 5 bases and V 2 bases, and 5 bases lay outside the gene matches. This CDR3 contains 15 residues. CDR3 amino acids: CASSLRGSGNNEQFF. The CDR3 DNA follows: TGTGCCAGCAGCTTAAGGGGTAGCGGGAACAATGAGCAGTTCTTC.

V is TRBV3-1 (or the pseudogene TRBV3-2) and J is TRBJ1-2, with 9 bases that match TRBD1. The germline gives CDR1 LGHDT, CDR2 YNNKEL (reference sequence). The trim removed 3 bases at V and 7 bases at J, leaving 6 bases unmatched. The CDR3 sequence is 14 residues long. Here the CDR3 reads CASSHSTGGRGYTF. The DNA of the CDR3 is TGTGCCAGCAGCCACTCGACAGGGGGACGTGGCTACACCTTC.

V is TRBV19 and J is TRBJ2-7, with D possibly TRBD2 on 6 matching bases. Trimming took off 5 bases at V and 0 bases at J, with 14 bases between the two ends. The V gene's germline CDR1 is LNHDA and CDR2 SQIVND (reference sequence). The CDR3 loop spans 15 amino acids. CDR3 sequence (DNA): TGTGCCAGTAGTTCGGGCGGGATCCTCTCCTACGAGCAGTACTTC. Translated: CASSSGGILSYEQYF.